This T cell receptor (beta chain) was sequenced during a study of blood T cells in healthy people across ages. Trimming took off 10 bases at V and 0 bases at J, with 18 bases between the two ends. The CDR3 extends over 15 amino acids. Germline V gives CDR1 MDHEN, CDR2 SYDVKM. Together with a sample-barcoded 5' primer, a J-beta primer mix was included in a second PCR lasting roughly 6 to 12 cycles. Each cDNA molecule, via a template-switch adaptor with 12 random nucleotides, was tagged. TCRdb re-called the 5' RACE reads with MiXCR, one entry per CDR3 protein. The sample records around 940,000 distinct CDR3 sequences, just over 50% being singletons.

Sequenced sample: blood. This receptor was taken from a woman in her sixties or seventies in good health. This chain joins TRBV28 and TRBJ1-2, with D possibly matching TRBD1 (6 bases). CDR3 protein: CATLTWGQTNYGYTF. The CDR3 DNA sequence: TGTGCCACCTTGACGTGGGGACAAACTAACTATGGCTACACCTTC.